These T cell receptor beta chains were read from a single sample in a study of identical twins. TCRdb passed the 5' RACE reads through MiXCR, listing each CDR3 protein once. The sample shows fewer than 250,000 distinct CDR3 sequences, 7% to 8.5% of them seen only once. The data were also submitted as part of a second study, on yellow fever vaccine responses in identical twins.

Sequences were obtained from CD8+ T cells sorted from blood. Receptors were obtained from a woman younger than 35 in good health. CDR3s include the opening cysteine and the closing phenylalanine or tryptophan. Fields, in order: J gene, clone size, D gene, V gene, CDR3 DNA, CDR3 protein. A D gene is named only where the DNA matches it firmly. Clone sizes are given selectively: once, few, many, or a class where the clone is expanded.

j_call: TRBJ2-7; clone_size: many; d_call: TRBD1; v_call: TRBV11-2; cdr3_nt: TGTGCCAGCAGCTTAAGAGTTCATCACCGGGACAGGGGCTACGAGCAGTACTTC; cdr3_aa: CASSLRVHHRDRGYEQYF
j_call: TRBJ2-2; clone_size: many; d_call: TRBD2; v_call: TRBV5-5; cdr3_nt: TGTGCCAGCAGACCCGGGACTAGCGGTTACACCGGGGAGCTGTTTTTT; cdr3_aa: CASRPGTSGYTGELFF
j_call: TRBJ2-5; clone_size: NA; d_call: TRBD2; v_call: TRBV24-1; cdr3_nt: TGTGCCACGTCTAGCGGAGAGGGAGAGACCCAGTACTTC; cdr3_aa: CATSSGEGETQYF
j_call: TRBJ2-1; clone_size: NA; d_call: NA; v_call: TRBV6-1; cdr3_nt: TGTGCCAGCAGTGATCATGAGCAGTTCTTC; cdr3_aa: CASSDHEQFF
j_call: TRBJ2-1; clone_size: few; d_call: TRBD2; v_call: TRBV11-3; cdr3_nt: TGTGCCAGCAGCCTAGGGACTAGCGGGATGCAGTTCTTC; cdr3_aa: CASSLGTSGMQFF
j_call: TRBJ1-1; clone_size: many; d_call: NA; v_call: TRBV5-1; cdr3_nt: TGCGCCAGCAGCTTGGCTCAGCTGAACACTGAAGCTTTCTTT; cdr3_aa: CASSLAQLNTEAFF
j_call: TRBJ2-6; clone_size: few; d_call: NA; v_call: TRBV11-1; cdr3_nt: TGTGCCAGCAGCCATCCCGCACGACCAGGGGCAGGGGCCAACGTCCTGACTTTC; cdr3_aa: CASSHPARPGAGANVLTF
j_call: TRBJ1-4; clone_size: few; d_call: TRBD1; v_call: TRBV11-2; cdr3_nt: TGTGCCAGCACACAGGGGTTCGGGGAAAAACTGTTTTTT; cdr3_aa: CASTQGFGEKLFF
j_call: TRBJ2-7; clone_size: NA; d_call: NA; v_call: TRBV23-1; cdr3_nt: TGCGCCAGCAGCCAGAGGCTTTACTACGAGCAGTACTTC; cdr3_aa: CASSQRLYYEQYF
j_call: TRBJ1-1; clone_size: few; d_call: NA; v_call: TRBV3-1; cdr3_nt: TGTGCCAGCGAAGACGGGGGAAGTCGGACTGAAGCTTTCTTT; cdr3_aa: CASEDGGSRTEAFF
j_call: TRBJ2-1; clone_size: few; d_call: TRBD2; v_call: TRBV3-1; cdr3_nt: TGTGCCAGCAGCCAAGTCAGCGGGGGGGCTGATGAGCAGTTCTTC; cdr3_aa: CASSQVSGGADEQFF
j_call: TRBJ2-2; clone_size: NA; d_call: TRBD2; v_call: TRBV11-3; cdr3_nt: TGTGCCAGCAGCGTTACTAGCGGGAGTACAACCGGGGAGCTGTTTTTT; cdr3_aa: CASSVTSGSTTGELFF
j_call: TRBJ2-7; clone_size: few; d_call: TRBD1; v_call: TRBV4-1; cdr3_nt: TGCGCCAGCAGCCCCGGACAGGGACAGTCCTACGAGCAGTACTTC; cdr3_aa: CASSPGQGQSYEQYF
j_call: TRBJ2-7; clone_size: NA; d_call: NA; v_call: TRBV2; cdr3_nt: TGTGCCAGCAGTGTAAAGGGGTCAGCCTACGAGCAGTACTTC; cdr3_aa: CASSVKGSAYEQYF
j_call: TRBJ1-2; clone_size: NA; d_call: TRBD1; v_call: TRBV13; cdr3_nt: TGTGCCAGCAGCACCCGGGACAGGGGGAACTATGGCTACACCTTC; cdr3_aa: CASSTRDRGNYGYTF
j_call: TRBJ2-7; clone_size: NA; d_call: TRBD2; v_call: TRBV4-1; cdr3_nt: TGCGCCAGCAGCCAAGAACTAGCGGGAGGGTCATACGAGCAGTACTTC; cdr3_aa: CASSQELAGGSYEQYF
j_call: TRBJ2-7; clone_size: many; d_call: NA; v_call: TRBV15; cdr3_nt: TGTGCCACCAGCAGAGATACCGGGAGCCGCATCTACGAGCAGTACTTC; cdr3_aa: CATSRDTGSRIYEQYF
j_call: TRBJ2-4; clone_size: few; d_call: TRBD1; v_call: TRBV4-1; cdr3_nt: TGCGCCAGCAGCCCCTCGGACAGGTTCGGGAACATTCAGTACTTC; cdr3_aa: CASSPSDRFGNIQYF
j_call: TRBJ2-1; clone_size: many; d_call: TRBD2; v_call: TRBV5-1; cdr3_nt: TGCGCCAGCATCGGCGGGGGGGTTGATGAGCAGTTCTTC; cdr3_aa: CASIGGGVDEQFF
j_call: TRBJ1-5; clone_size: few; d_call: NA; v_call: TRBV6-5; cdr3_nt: TGTGCCAGCAGTTACTCGTATGAACAGCCCCAGCATTTT; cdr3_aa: CASSYSYEQPQHF
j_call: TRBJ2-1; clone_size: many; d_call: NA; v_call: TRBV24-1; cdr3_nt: TGTGCCACCAGTGCTACTAGCCCCGTTAATGAGCAGTTCTTC; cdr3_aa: CATSATSPVNEQFF
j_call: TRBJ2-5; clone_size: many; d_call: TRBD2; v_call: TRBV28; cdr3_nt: TGTGCCAGCAGTCCAAACTCGGGACTAGCGGGGCGAGAGACCCAGTACTTC; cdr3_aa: CASSPNSGLAGRETQYF
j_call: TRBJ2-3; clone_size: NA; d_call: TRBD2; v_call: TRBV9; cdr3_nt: TGTGCCAGCACGGGAGGTGGGACAGATACGCAGTATTTT; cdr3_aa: CASTGGGTDTQYF
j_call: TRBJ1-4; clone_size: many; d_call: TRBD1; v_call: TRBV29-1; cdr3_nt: TGCAGCGTTCCCGGGACAGGGGGCGCGGAAAAACTGTTTTTT; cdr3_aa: CSVPGTGGAEKLFF
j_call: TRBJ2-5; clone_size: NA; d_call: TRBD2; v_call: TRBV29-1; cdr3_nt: TGCAGCGTTGAAGGACTAGCGGGAGGGTACCAAGAGACCCAGTACTTC; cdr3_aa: CSVEGLAGGYQETQYF
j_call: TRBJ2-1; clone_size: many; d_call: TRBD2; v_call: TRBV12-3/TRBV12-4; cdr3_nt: TGTGCCAGCAGTGCTAGCGGCAATGAGCAGTTCTTC; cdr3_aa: CASSASGNEQFF
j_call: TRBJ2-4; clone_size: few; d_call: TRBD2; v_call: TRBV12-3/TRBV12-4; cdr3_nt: TGTGCCAGCAGCCCTAGCGGGAGGGGTCAAAACATTCAGTACTTC; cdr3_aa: CASSPSGRGQNIQYF
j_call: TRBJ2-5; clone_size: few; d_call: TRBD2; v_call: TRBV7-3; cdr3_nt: TGTGCCAGCAGCTTAGGAGTAGCGGGAGCCGAGACCCAGTACTTC; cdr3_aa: CASSLGVAGAETQYF
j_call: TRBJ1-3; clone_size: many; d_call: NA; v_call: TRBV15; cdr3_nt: TGTGCCACCAGCAGAGATTTACAGAAAACTGGAAACACCATATATTTT; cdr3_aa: CATSRDLQKTGNTIYF
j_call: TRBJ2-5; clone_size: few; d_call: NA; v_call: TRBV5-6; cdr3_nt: TGTGCCAGCAGCTTGGGTTGGGGGGAGACCCAGTACTTC; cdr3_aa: CASSLGWGETQYF
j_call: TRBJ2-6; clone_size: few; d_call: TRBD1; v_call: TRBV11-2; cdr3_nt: TGTGCCAGCAGCTTTCGGACAGGGGGCTTCTCTGGGGCCAACGTCCTGACTTTC; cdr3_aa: CASSFRTGGFSGANVLTF
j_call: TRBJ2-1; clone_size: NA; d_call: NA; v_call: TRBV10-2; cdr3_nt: TGCGCCAGCAGTGAGTCGGCGAATGAGCAGTTCTTC; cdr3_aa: CASSESANEQFF
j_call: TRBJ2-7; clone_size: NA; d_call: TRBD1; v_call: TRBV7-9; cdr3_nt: TGTGCCAGCAGCTGGCCGGACAGGGTAGGCCACGAGCAGTACTTC; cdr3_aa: CASSWPDRVGHEQYF
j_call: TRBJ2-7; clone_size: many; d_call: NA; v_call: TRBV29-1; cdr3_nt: TGCAGCGTTGCTTTCTCTGCCTACGAGCAGTACTTC; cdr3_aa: CSVAFSAYEQYF
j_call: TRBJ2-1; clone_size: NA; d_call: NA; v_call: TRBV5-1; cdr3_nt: TGCGCCAGCAGCTTGGATGCATCCTACAATGAGCAGTTCTTC; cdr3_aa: CASSLDASYNEQFF
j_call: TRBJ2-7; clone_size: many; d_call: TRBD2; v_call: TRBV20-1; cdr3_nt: TGCAGTGCCCCGGGACTAGCGGGCTCCTACGAGCAGTACTTC; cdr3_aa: CSAPGLAGSYEQYF
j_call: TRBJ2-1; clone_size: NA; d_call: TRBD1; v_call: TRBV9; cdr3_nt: TGTGCCAGAGGACCGGGACAGGTGTGCGAGGAGCAGTTCTTC; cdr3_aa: CARGPGQVCEEQFF
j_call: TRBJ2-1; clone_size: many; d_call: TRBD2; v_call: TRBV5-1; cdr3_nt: TGCGCCAGCAGACCAACTAGCGGGAGTTCCCCATATGAGCAGTTCTTC; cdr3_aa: CASRPTSGSSPYEQFF
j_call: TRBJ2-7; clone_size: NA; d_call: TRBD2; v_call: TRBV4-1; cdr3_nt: TGCGCCAGCAGCCCAAGAACTAGCGGCCCTGTATACGAGCAGTACTTC; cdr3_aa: CASSPRTSGPVYEQYF
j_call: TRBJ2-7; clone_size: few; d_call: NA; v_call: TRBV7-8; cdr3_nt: TGTGCCAGCAGCGTCATGACGACCGAGCAGTACTTC; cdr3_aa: CASSVMTTEQYF
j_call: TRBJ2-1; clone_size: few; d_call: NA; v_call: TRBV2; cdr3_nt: TGTGCCAGTCGACAGTCCTCCTACAATGAGCAGTTCTTC; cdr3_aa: CASRQSSYNEQFF
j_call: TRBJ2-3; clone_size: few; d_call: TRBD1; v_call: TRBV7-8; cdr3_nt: TGTGCCAGCAGCCTGGACAGGGAGACAGATACGCAGTATTTT; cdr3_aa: CASSLDRETDTQYF
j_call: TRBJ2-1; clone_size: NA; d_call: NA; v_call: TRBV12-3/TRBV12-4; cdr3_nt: TGTGCCAGCAGTTTAATTGGGGAGGTCTTGTGGAATGAGCAGTTCTTC; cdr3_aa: CASSLIGEVLWNEQFF
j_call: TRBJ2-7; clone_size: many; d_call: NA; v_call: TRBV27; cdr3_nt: TGTGCCAGCAGTTTACCCGGATCCTACGAGCAGTACTTC; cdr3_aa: CASSLPGSYEQYF
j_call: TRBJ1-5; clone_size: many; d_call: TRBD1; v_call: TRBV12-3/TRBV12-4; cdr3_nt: TGTGCCAGCAGTCCCCGGACAGGTAATCAGCCCCAGCATTTT; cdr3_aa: CASSPRTGNQPQHF